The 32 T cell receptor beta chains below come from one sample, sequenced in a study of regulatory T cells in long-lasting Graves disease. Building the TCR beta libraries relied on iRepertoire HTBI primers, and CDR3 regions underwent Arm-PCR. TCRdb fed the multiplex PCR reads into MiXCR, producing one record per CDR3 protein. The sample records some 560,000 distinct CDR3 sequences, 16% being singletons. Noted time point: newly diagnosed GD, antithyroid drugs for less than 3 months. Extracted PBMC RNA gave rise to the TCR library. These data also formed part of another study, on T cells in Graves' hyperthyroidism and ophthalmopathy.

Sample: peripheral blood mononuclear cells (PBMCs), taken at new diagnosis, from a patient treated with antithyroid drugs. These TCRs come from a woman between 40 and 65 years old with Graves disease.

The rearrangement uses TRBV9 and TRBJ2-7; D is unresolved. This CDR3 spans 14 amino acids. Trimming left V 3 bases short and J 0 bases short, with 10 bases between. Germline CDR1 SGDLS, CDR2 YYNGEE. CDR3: CASSGRTDSYEQYF. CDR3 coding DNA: TGTGCCAGCAGCGGCCGGACGGACTCCTACGAGCAGTACTTC. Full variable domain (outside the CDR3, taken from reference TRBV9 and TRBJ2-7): DSGVTQTPKHLITATGQRVTLRCSPRSGDLSVYWYQQSLDQGLQFLIQYYNGEERAKGNILERFSAQQFPDLHSELNLSSLELGDSALYFCASSGRTDSYEQYFGPGTRLTVT.

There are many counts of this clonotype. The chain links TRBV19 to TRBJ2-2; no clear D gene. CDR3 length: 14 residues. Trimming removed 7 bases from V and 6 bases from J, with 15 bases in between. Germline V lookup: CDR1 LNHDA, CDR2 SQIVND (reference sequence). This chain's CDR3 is CASTEGGDPGELFF. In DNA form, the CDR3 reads TGTGCCAGTACAGAAGGTGGAGACCCCGGGGAGCTGTTTTTT.

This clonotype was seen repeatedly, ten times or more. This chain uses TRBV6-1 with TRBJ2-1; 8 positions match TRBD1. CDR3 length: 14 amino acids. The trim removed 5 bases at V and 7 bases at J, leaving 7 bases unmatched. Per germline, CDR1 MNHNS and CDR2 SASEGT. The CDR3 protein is CASSRQGNGNEQFF. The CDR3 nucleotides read TGTGCCAGCAGTAGACAGGGGAACGGGAATGAGCAGTTCTTC.

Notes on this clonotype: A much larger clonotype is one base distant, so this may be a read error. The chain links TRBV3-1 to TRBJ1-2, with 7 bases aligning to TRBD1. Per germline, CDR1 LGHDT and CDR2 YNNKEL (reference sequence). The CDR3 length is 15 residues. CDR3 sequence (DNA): TGTACCAGCAGCCAAGTGGTAGAGGGGGCCTATGGCTACACCTTC. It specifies CTSSQVVEGAYGYTF.

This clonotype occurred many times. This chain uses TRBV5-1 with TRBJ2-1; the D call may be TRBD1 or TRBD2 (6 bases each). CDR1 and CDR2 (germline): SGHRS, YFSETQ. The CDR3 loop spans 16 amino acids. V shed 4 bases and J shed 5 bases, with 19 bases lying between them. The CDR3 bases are TGCGCCAGCAGCCCCACCTTAAGGGGGGCCCACAATGAGCAGTTCTTC. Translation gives CASSPTLRGAHNEQFF. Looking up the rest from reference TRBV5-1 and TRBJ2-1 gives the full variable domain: KAGVTQTPRYLIKTRGQQVTLSCSPISGHRSVSWYQQTPGQGLQFLFEYFSETQRNKGNFPGRFSGRQFSNSRSEMNVSTLELGDSALYLCASSPTLRGAHNEQFFGPGTRLTVL.

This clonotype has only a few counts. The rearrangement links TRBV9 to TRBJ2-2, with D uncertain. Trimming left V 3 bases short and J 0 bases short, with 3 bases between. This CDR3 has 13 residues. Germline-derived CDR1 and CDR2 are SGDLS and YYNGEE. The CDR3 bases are TGTGCCAGCAGCGCAGCGAACACCGGGGAGCTGTTTTTT. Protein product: CASSAANTGELFF.

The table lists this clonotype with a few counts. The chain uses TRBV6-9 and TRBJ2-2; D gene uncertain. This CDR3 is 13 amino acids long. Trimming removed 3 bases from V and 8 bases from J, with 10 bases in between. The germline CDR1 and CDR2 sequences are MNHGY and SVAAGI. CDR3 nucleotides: TGTGCCAGCAGTTACTGGGGTCAGGGGGAGCTGTTTTTT. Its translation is CASSYWGQGELFF.

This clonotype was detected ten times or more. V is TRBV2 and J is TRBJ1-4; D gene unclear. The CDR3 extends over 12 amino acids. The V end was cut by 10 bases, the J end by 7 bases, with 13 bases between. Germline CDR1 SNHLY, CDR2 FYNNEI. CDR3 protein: CATTAQSEKLFF. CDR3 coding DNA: TGTGCCACCACAGCCCAGAGTGAAAAACTGTTTTTT. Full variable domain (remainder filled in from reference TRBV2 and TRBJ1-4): EPEVTQTPSHQVTQMGQEVILRCVPISNHLYFYWYRQILGQKVEFLVSFYNNEISEKSEIFDDQFSVERPDGSNFTLKIRSTKLEDSAMYFCATTAQSEKLFFGSGTQLSVL.

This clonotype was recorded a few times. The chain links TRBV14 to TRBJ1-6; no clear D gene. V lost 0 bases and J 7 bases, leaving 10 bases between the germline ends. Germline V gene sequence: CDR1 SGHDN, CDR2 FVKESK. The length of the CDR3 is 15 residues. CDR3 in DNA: TGTGCCAGCAGCCAAGAAGCAGGATTCAATTCACCCCTCCACTTT. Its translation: CASSQEAGFNSPLHF.

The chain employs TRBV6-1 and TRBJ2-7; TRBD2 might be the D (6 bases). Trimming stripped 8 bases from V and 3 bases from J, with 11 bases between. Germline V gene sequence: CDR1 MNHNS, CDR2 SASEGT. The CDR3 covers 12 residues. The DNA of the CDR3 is TGTGCCAGCGGTGGGGACTTCTACGAGCAGTACTTC. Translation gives CASGGDFYEQYF.

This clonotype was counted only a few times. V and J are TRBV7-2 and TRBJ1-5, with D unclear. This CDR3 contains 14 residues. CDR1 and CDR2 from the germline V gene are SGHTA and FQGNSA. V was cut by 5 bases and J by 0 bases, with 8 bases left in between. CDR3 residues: CASSPQDSNQPQHF. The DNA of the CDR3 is TGTGCCAGCAGCCCGCAGGATAGCAATCAGCCCCAGCATTTT. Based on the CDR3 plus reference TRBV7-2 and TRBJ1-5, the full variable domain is GAGVSQSPSNKVTEKGKDVELRCDPISGHTALYWYRQSLGQGLEFLIYFQGNSAPDKSGLPSDRFSAERTGGSVSTLTIQRTQQEDSAVYLCASSPQDSNQPQHFGDGTRLSIL.

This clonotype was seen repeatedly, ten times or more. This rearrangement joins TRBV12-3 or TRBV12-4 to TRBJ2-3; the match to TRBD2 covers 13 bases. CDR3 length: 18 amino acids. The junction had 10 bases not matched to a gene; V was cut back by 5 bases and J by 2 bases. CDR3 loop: CASSPGTSGVRFTDTQYF. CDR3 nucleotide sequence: TGTGCCAGCAGTCCAGGGACTAGCGGGGTTAGGTTCACAGATACGCAGTATTTT.

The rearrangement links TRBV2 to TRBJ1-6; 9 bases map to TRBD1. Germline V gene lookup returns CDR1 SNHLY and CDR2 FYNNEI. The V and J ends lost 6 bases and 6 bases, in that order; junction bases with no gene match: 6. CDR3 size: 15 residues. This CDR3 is CASRDLQGANSPLHF. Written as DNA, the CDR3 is TGTGCCAGCAGGGACCTACAGGGGGCTAATTCACCCCTCCACTTT.

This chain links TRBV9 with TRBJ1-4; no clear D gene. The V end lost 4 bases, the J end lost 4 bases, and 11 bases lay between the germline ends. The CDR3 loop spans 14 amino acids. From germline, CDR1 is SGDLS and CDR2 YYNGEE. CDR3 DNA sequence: TGTGCCAGCAGCAAGAGCGGGAGTAATGAAAAACTGTTTTTT. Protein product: CASSKSGSNEKLFF.

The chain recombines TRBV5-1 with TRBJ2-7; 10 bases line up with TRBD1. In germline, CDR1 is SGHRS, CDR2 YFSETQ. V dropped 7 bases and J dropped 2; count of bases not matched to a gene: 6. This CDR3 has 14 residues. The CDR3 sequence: CASGETGGAYEQYF. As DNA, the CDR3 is TGCGCCAGCGGAGAGACAGGGGGCGCCTACGAGCAGTACTTC.

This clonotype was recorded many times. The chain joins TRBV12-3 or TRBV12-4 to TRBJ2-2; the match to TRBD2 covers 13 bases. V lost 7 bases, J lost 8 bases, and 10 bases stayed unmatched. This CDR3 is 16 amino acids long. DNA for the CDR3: TGTGCCAGCATGATGGGACTAGCGGGATCAGCGGGGGAGCTGTTTTTT. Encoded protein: CASMMGLAGSAGELFF.

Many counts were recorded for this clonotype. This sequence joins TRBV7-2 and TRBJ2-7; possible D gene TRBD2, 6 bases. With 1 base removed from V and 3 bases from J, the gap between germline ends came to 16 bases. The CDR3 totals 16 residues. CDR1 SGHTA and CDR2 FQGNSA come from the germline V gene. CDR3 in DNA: TGTGCCAGCAGCTTAGGGACTACCTTTTCAGACTACGAGCAGTACTTC. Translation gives CASSLGTTFSDYEQYF. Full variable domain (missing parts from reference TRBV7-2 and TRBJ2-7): GAGVSQSPSNKVTEKGKDVELRCDPISGHTALYWYRQSLGQGLEFLIYFQGNSAPDKSGLPSDRFSAERTGGSVSTLTIQRTQQEDSAVYLCASSLGTTFSDYEQYFGPGTRLTVT.

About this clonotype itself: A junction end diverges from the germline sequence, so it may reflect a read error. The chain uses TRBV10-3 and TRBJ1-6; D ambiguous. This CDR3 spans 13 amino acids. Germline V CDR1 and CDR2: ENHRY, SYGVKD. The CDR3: CAISTENNSPPHF. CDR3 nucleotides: TGTGCCATCAGTACAGAGAATAATTCACCCCCCCACTTT.

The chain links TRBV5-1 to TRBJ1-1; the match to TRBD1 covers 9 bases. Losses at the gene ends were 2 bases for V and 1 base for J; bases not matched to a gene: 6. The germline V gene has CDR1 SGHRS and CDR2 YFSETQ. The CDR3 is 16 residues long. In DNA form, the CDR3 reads TGCGCCAGCAGCTTATCGGGGACAGGGACGAACACTGAAGCTTTCTTT. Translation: CASSLSGTGTNTEAFF.

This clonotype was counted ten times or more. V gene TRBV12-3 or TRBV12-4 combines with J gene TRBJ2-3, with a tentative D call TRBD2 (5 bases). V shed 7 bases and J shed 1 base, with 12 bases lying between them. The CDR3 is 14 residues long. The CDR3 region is CASTPTIRTDTQYF. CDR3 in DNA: TGTGCCAGCACCCCGACTATCCGCACAGATACGCAGTATTTT.

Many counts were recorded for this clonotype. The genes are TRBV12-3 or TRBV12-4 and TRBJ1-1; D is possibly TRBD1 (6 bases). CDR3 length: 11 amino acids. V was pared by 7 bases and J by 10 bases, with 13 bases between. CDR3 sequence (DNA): TGTGCCAGCACCTACAGGGCAACAGCTTTCTTT. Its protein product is CASTYRATAFF.

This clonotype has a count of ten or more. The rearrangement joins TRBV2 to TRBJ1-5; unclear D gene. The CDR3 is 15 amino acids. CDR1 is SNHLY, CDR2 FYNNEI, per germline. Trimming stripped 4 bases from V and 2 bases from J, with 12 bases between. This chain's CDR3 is CASSGEGIGNQPQHF. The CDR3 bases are TGTGCCAGCAGTGGGGAGGGTATCGGCAATCAGCCCCAGCATTTT. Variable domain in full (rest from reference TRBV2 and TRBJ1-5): EPEVTQTPSHQVTQMGQEVILRCVPISNHLYFYWYRQILGQKVEFLVSFYNNEISEKSEIFDDQFSVERPDGSNFTLKIRSTKLEDSAMYFCASSGEGIGNQPQHFGDGTRLSIL.

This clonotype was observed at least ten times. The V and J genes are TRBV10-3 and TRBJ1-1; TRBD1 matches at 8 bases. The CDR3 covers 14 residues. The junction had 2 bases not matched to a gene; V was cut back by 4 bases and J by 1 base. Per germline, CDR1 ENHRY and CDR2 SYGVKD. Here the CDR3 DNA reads TGTGCCATCAGTGGCGACAGGGGGAACACTGAAGCTTTCTTT. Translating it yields CAISGDRGNTEAFF.

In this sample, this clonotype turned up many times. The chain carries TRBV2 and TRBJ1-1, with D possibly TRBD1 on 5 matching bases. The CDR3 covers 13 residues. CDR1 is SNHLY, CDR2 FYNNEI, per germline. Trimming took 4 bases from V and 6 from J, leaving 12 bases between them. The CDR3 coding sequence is TGTGCCAGCAGTGGTCAGGGTCCCGCTGAAGCTTTCTTT. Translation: CASSGQGPAEAFF.

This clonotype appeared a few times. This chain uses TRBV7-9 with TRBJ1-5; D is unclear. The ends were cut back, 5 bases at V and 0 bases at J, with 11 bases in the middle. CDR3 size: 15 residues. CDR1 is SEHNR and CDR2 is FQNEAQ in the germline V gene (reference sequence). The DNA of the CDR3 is TGTGCCAGCAGCAGCGGAATAAATAGCAATCAGCCCCAGCATTTT. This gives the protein CASSSGINSNQPQHF.

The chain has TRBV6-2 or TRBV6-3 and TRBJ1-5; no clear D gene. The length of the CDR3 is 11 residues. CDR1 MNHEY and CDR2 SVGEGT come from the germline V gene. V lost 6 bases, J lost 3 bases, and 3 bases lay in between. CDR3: CASRDNQPQHF. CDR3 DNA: TGTGCCAGCAGGGACAATCAGCCCCAGCATTTT.

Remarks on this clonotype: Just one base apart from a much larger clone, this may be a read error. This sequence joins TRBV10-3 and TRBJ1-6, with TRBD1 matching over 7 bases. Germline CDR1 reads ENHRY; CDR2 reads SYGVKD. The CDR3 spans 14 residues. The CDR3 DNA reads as TGTGCCATCAGGCTTGACAGGGCGGGTTCACCCCCCCACTTT. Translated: CAIRLDRAGSPPHF.

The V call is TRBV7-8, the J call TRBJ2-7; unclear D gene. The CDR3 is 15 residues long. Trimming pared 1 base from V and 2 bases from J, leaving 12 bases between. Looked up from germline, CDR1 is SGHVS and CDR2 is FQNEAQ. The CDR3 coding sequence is TGTGCCAGCAGCTTAGGTCGTGACTCGACCTACGAGCAGTACTTC. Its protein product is CASSLGRDSTYEQYF.

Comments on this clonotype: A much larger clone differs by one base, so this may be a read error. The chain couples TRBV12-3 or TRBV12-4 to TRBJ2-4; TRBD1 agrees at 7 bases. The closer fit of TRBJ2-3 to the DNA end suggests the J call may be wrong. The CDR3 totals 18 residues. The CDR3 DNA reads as TGTGCCAGCAGTCCCGGGACAGATATTAGGCCAGGCCCAGATGCGCAGTATTTT. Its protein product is CASSPGTDIRPGPDAQYF.

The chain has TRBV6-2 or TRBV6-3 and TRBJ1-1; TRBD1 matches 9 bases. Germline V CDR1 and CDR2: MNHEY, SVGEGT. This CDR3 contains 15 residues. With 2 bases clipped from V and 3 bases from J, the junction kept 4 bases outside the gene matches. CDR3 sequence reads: CASSYNRGPDTEAFF. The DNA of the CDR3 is TGTGCCAGCAGTTACAACAGGGGGCCCGACACTGAAGCTTTCTTT.

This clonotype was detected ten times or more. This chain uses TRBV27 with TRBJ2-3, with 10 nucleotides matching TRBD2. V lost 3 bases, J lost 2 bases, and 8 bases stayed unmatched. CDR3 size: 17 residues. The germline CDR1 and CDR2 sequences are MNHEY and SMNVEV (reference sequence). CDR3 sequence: CASSFYGLAEFTDTQYF. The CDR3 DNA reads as TGTGCCAGCAGTTTTTATGGACTAGCGGAATTCACAGATACGCAGTATTTT.

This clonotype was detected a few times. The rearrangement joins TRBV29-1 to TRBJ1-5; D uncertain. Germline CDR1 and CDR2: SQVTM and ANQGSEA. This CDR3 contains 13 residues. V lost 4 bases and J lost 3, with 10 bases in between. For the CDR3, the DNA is TGCAGCGTTGGAGAGAACACCAATCAGCCCCAGCATTTT. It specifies CSVGENTNQPQHF.